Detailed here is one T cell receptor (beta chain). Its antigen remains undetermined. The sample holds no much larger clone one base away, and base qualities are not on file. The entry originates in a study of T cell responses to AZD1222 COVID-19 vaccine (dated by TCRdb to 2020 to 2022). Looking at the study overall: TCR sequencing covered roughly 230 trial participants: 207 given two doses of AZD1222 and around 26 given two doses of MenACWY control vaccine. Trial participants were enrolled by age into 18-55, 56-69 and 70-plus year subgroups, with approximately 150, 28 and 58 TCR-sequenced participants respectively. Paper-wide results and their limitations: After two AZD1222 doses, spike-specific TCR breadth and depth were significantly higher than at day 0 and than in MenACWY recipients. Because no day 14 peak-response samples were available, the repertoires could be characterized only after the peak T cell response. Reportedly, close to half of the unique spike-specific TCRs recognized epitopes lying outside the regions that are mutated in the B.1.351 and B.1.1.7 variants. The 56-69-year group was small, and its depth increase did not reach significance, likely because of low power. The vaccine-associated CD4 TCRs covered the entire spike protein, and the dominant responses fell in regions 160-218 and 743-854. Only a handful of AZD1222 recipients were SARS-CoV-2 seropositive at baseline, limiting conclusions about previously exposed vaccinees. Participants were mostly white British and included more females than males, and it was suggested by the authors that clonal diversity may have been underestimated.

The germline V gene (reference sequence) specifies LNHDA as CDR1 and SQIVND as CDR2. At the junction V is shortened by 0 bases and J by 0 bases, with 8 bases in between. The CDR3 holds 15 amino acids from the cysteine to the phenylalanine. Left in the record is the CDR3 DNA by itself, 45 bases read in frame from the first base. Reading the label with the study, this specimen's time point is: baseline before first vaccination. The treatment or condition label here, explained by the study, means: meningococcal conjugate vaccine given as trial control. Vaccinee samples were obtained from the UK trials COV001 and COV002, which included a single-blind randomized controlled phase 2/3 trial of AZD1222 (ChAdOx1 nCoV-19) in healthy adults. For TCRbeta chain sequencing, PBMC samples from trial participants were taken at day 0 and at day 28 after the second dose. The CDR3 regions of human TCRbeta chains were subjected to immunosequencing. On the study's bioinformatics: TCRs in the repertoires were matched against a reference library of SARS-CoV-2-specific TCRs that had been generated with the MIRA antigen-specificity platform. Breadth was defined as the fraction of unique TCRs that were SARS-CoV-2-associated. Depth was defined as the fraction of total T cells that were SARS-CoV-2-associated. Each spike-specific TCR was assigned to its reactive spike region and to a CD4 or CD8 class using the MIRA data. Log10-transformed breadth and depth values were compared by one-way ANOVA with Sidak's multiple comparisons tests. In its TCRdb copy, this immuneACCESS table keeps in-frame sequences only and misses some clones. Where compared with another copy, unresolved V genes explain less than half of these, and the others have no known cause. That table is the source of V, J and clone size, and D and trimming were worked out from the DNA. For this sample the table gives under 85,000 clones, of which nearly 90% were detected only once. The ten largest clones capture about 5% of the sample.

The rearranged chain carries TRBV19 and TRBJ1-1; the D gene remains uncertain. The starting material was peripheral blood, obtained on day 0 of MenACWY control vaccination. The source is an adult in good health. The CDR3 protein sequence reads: CASSIEADVNTEAFF. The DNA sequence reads TGTGCCAGTAGTATAGAGGCGGACGTGAACACTGAAGCTTTCTTT. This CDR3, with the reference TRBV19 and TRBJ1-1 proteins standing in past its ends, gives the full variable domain DGGITQSPKYLFRKEGQNVTLSCEQNLNHDAMYWYRQDPGQGLRLIYYSQIVNDFQKGDIAEGYSVSREKKESFPLTVTSAQKNPTAFYLCASSIEADVNTEAFFGQGTRLTVV.